The T cell receptor beta chain under discussion was sequenced for a study of blood T cell repertoires in COVID-19. At the level of the study: Acute and convalescent COVID-19 samples came from the United States, Italy and Spain. T cells, B-cell-depleted T cells, or PBMCs provided the cDNA or gDNA that served as material.

Under the authors' procedure: The authors estimated nucleated cell counts from reference gene primer amplification. This table comes from immunoSEQ multiplex PCR, and its TCRdb copy is limited to in-frame clones, with some not included. The DNA gave D and trimming, while V, J and clone size come from that table. The sample includes 120,000 or so clones, approximately 82% of them seen just once. V lost 6 bases to trimming and J lost 0 bases; unmatched junction nucleotides: 4. In germline, CDR1 is MGHRA, CDR2 YSYEKL. This CDR3 is built from 14 residues. This TCR was recovered from a woman in her 50s with acute or convalescent COVID-19. J is TRBJ1-1 and V is TRBV4-1, with 7 bases fitting TRBD1. Material: peripheral blood. CDR3 sequence: CASRRGLMNTEAFF. CDR3 coding DNA: TGCGCCAGCAGGAGGGGGCTGATGAACACTGAAGCTTTCTTT.